The 9 T cell receptor beta chains listed next were all sequenced from one sample in a study of blood T cell repertoires in COVID-19. Produced via immunoSEQ multiplex PCR; TCRdb's table is partial and in-frame only. Of over 350,000 clones in the sample, around 89% were seen once. Material: peripheral blood. These receptors were taken from a young woman with acute or convalescent COVID-19.

This clone appeared a single time. This chain joins TRBV24-1 and TRBJ2-5; D unclear. Trimming left V 5 bases short and J 4 bases short, with 10 bases between. The CDR3 length is 13 residues. Germline lookup yields CDR1 KGHDR and CDR2 SFDVKD. The CDR3 sequence is CATSVGKSETQYF. CDR3 bases: TGTGCCACCAGTGTTGGCAAATCAGAGACCCAGTACTTC.

V and J are TRBV2 and TRBJ1-5; TRBD1 aligns across 7 bases. In germline, CDR1 is SNHLY, CDR2 FYNNEI. The CDR3 is 14 residues long. Trimming cost V 6 bases and J 4 bases; bases outside gene matches: 6. DNA for the CDR3: TGTGCCAGCAGCGAGGGACAGATTAATCAGCCCCAGCATTTT. Translated: CASSEGQINQPQHF.

The chain employs TRBV5-1 and TRBJ2-7; D uncertain. The CDR3 consists of 13 residues. CDR1 and CDR2 (germline): SGHRS, YFSETQ. Trimming took off 2 bases at V and 3 bases at J, with 9 bases between the two ends. CDR3 sequence reads: CASSFPGHYEQYF. The CDR3 nucleotides are TGCGCCAGCAGCTTTCCAGGCCACTACGAGCAGTACTTC.

J is TRBJ2-2 and V is TRBV24-1; D not resolved. The CDR3 loop spans 16 amino acids. Deletions cut 6 bases from V and 0 bases from J, with 13 bases between. Per germline, CDR1 KGHDR and CDR2 SFDVKD. CDR3 sequence: CATSPRNAPNTGELFF. As DNA, the CDR3 is TGTGCCACCAGTCCCAGAAACGCACCGAACACCGGGGAGCTGTTTTTT.

V usage is TRBV10-3 and J usage is TRBJ2-3, with TRBD2 matching over 8 bases. CDR1 ENHRY and CDR2 SYGVKD come from the germline V gene. This CDR3 spans 11 amino acids. This CDR3 is CATGGEDTQYF. DNA for the CDR3: TGTGCGACGGGGGGGGAAGATACGCAGTATTTT.

The chain uses TRBV18 and TRBJ1-1, with D possibly being TRBD1 (6 bases). V gave up 3 bases and J gave up 2 bases, with 10 bases separating them. Per the germline V gene, CDR1 is KGHSH and CDR2 is LQKENI. The CDR3 totals 14 residues. The DNA for the CDR3 is TGTGCCAGCTCACCTCGGGGGGGCAACACTGAAGCTTTCTTT. Translating it yields CASSPRGGNTEAFF. The complete variable domain, with remaining parts taken from reference TRBV18 and TRBJ1-1, reads NAGVMQNPRHLVRRRGQEARLRCSPMKGHSHVYWYRQLPEEGLKFMVYLQKENIIDESGMPKERFSAEFPKEGPSILRIQQVVRGDSAAYFCASSPRGGNTEAFFGQGTRLTVV.

V is TRBV12-5 and J is TRBJ1-2; 8 nucleotides line up with TRBD1. V shed 1 base and J 7 bases; nucleotides not matched to a gene: 14. The CDR3 is 17 residues long. Germline V gene data show CDR1 as LGHNT and CDR2 as FRNRAP. In DNA form, the CDR3 reads TGTGCTAGTGGTTTGGGTTCAGGGGGCTCCTTTGAAGGTGGCTACACCTTC. Its translation: CASGLGSGGSFEGGYTF.

This chain joins TRBV11-2 and TRBJ1-2; 9 bases fit TRBD1. J gave up 8 bases and V 5 bases, and 9 bases lay outside the gene matches. Germline CDR1 reads SGHAT; CDR2 reads FQNNGV. The CDR3 runs 14 residues. Here the CDR3 DNA reads TGTGCCAGCAGCCTTACCGGGACAGGGAACGGCTACACCTTC. It translates to CASSLTGTGNGYTF.

V and J are TRBV3-1 (or the pseudogene TRBV3-2) and TRBJ1-2, with TRBD1 matching 12 bases. V was pared by 3 bases and J by 7 bases, with 12 bases of the junction left unmatched. The CDR3 totals 17 residues. CDR1 and CDR2 from the germline V gene are LGHDT and YNNKEL (reference sequence). Here the CDR3 reads CASSQDTGTGGAVGYTF. As DNA, the CDR3 is TGTGCCAGCAGCCAGGATACCGGGACAGGGGGCGCGGTTGGCTACACCTTC.